In its sample, the clone carrying this T cell receptor beta chain was seen a few times. The sample belongs to a study of blood T cell repertoires in COVID-19. Study at large: Samples representing acute and convalescent COVID-19 were sourced from the United States, Italy and Spain.

The data were produced by immunoSEQ multiplex PCR, yet TCRdb's version contains in-frame clones alone and is incomplete. The sample contains 89,000 or so clones, nearly 95% of which appear only once. V lost 2 bases, J lost 1 base, and 12 bases lay in between. Germline V gene lookup returns CDR1 SGHRS and CDR2 YFSETQ. The CDR3 loop spans 15 amino acids. The rearrangement links TRBV5-1 to TRBJ1-1; D perhaps matches TRBD1 (5 bases). The origin of this receptor is a human donor with active COVID-19. The donor label of this sample is uncertain. Sequenced material: peripheral blood. The CDR3 bases are TGCGCCAGCAGCTTTCAACAGGCGCCGAACACTGAAGCTTTCTTT. Amino acid sequence: CASSFQQAPNTEAFF. The full variable domain, rest sourced from reference TRBV5-1 and TRBJ1-1, is KAGVTQTPRYLIKTRGQQVTLSCSPISGHRSVSWYQQTPGQGLQFLFEYFSETQRNKGNFPGRFSGRQFSNSRSEMNVSTLELGDSALYLCASSFQQAPNTEAFFGQGTRLTVV.